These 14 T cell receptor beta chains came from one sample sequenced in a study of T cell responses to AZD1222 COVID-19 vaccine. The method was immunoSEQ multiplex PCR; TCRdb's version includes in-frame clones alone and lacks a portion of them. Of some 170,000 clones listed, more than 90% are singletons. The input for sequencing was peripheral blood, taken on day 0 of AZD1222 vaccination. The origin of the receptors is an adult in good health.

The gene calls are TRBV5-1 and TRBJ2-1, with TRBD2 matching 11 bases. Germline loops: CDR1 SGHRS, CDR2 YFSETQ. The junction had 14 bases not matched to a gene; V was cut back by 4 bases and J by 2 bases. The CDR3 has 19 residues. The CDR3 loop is CASSKDLGTSGRTYNEQFF. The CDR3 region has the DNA TGCGCCAGCAGCAAAGACTTAGGGACTAGCGGACGAACCTACAATGAGCAGTTCTTC.

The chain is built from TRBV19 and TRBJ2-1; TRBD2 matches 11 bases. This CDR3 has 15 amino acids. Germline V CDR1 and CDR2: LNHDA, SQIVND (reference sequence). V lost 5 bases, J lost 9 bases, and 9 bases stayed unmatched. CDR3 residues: CASSPTSGGFGEQFF. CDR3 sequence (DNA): TGTGCCAGTAGTCCCACTAGCGGGGGCTTCGGTGAGCAGTTCTTC.

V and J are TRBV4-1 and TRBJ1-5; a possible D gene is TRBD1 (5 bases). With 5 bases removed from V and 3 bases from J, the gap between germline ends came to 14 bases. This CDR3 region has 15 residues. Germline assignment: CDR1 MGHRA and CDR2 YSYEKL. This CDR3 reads CASSFRDGPNQPQHF. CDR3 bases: TGCGCCAGCAGCTTTAGGGACGGACCCAATCAGCCCCAGCATTTT.

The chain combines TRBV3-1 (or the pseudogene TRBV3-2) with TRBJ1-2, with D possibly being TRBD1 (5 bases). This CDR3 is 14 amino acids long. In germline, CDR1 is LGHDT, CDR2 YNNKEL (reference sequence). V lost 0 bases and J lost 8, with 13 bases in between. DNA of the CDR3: TGTGCCAGCAGCCAAGATGAACAGGCGGCGGGCTACACCTTC. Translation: CASSQDEQAAGYTF.

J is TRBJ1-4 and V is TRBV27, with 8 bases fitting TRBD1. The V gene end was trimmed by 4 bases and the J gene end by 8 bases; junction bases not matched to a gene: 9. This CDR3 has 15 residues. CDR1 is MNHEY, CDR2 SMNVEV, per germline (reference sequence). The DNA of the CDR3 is TGTGCCAGCAGTTCCCTGGGACAGGAGAGCGAAAAACTGTTTTTT. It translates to CASSSLGQESEKLFF.

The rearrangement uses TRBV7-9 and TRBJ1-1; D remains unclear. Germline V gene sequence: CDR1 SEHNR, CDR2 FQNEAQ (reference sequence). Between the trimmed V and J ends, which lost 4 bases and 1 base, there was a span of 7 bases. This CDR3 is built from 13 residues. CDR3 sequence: CASSSPGNTEAFF. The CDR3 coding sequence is TGTGCCAGCAGCTCGCCTGGGAACACTGAAGCTTTCTTT.

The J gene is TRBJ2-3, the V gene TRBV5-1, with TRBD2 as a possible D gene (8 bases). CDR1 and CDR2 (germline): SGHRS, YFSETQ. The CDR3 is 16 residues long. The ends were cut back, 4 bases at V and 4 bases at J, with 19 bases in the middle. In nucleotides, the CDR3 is TGCGCCAGCAGCCCCGGACAGGACGGGAGGGCAGATACGCAGTATTTT. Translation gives CASSPGQDGRADTQYF.

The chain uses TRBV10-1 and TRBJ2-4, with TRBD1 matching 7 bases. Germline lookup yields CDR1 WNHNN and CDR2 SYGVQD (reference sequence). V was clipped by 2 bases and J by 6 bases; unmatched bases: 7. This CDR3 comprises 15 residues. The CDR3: CASSEEGAQGNIQYF. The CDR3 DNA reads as TGCGCCAGCAGTGAGGAGGGGGCTCAGGGAAACATTCAGTACTTC.

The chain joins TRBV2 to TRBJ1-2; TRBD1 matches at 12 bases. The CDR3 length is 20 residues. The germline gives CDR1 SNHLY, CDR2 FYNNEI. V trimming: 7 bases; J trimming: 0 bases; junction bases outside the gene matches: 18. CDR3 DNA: TGTGCCAGCACCCTAAAGGGTGTCGGGGACAGGGGGCTCCCTAACTATGGCTACACCTTC. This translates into CASTLKGVGDRGLPNYGYTF.

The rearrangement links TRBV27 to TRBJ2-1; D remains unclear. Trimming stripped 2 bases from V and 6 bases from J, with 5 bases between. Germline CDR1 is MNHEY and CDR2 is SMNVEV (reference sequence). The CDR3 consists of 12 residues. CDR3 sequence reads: CASSLIGNEQFF. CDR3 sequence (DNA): TGTGCCAGCAGTTTAATCGGCAATGAGCAGTTCTTC.

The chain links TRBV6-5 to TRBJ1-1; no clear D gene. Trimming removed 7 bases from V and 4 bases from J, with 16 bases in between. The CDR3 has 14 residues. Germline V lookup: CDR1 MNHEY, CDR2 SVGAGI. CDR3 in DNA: TGTGCCAGCACCCCCCCCGGGGAGAGCACTGAAGCTTTCTTT. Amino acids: CASTPPGESTEAFF.

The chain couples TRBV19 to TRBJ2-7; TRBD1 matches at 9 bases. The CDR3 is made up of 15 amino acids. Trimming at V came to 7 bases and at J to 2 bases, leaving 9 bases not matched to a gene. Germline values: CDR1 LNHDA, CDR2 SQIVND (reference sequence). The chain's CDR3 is CASTLSGQGTYEQYF. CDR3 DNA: TGTGCCAGTACCTTATCGGGACAGGGCACCTACGAGCAGTACTTC.

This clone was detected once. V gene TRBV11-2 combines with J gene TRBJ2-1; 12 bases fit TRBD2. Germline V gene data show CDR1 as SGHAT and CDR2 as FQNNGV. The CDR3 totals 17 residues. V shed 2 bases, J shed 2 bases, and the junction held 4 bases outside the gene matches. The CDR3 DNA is TGTGCCAGCAGCTTAAGACTAGCGGGGGCTACCTACAATGAGCAGTTCTTC. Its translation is CASSLRLAGATYNEQFF.

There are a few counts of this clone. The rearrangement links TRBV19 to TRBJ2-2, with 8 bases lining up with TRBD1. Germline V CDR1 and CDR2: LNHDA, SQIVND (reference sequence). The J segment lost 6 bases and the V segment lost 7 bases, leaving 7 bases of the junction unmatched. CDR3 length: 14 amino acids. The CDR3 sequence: CASTPTGGPGELFF. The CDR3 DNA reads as TGTGCCAGTACCCCCACAGGGGGACCCGGGGAGCTGTTTTTT.